These 32 T cell receptor beta chains originate from one sample sequenced in a study of cytotoxic CD8 clonotypes in ibrutinib-treated CLL. Only in-frame clones appear in the TCRdb table, and some are missing; sequencing was by immunoSEQ multiplex PCR. The sample has under 300,000 clones, approximately 76% seen once. The sequences come from PBMCs, collected at disease progression, from a patient treated with ibrutinib. These receptors were obtained from a human donor with chronic lymphocytic leukemia.

This chain connects TRBV13 to TRBJ2-7; no clear D. This CDR3 is 13 amino acids long. Trimming cost V 5 bases and J 6 bases, with 14 bases left between them. Germline V gene sequence: CDR1 PRHDT, CDR2 FYEKMQ (reference sequence). As DNA, the CDR3 is TGTGCCAGCAGCGCCCGATTCGGAAGCGAGCAGTACTTC. Protein product: CASSARFGSEQYF.

The V gene is TRBV6-1, the J gene TRBJ2-1, with 13 bases aligning to TRBD2. Germline assignment: CDR1 MNHNS and CDR2 SASEGT. CDR3 length: 16 residues. Trimming removed 2 bases from V and 5 bases from J; junction bases left unmatched: 3. The CDR3 nucleotides read TGTGCCAGCAGTGAACGGGGACTAGCGGGGAACAATGAGCAGTTCTTC. Amino acids: CASSERGLAGNNEQFF.

The chain uses TRBV5-1 and TRBJ2-4; no clear D. The CDR3 is made up of 14 amino acids. Deletions cut 4 bases from V and 6 bases from J, with 14 bases between. The germline CDR1 and CDR2 sequences are SGHRS and YFSETQ. The CDR3 coding sequence is TGCGCCAGCAGCGTGGACGGATCCACAAACATTCAGTACTTC. The encoded protein is CASSVDGSTNIQYF.

This chain links TRBV7-2 with TRBJ2-7; D gene uncertain. Germline-derived CDR1 and CDR2 are SGHTA and FQGNSA. The ends were cut back, 0 bases at V and 0 bases at J, with 12 bases in the middle. The CDR3 totals 16 residues. CDR3 bases: TGTGCCAGCAGCTTAGCGTATGGACGAAGCTCCTACGAGCAGTACTTC. As protein: CASSLAYGRSSYEQYF.

DNA for the CDR3: TGTGCCAGCAGTCCGGGCAACTCCTACGAGCAGTACTTC. It is translated as CASSPGNSYEQYF. This chain links TRBV2 with TRBJ2-7; D is ambiguous. Germline V gene sequence: CDR1 SNHLY, CDR2 FYNNEI. V was shortened by 5 bases and J by 0 bases, with 8 bases between the two germline ends. The CDR3 runs to 13 residues.

The gene calls are TRBV29-1 and TRBJ1-1; D remains ambiguous. The CDR3 has 13 amino acids. V lost 6 bases to trimming and J lost 1 base, with 12 bases between them. From germline, CDR1 is SQVTM and CDR2 ANQGSEA. This CDR3 reads CSVMVSTNTEAFF. CDR3 nucleotide sequence: TGCAGCGTCATGGTCTCAACGAACACTGAAGCTTTCTTT. Complete variable domain (other parts from reference TRBV29-1 and TRBJ1-1): SAVISQKPSRDICQRGTSLTIQCQVDSQVTMMFWYRQQPGQSLTLIATANQGSEATYESGFVIDKFPISRPNLTFSTLTVSNMSPEDSSIYLCSVMVSTNTEAFFGQGTRLTVV.

The rearrangement uses TRBV19 and TRBJ1-2; 9 bases agree with TRBD1. Germline V gene sequence: CDR1 LNHDA, CDR2 SQIVND (reference sequence). V was pared by 7 bases and J by 3 bases, with 6 bases of the junction left unmatched. CDR3 length: 14 amino acids. In DNA, the CDR3 is TGTGCCAGTAAGGGGACAGGGAGGGACTATGGCTACACCTTC. Translating gives CASKGTGRDYGYTF.

This rearrangement joins TRBV9 to TRBJ2-2, with D possibly TRBD1 on 6 matching bases. V dropped 4 bases and J dropped 7 bases, with 17 bases sitting between them. This CDR3 contains 15 residues. Germline CDR1 reads SGDLS; CDR2 reads YYNGEE. The CDR3 protein is CASSPPSRGNGELFF. The CDR3 bases are TGTGCCAGCAGCCCCCCCTCCAGGGGTAACGGGGAGCTGTTTTTT.

The V and J genes are TRBV18 and TRBJ1-3; 7 bases fit TRBD1. The germline gives CDR1 KGHSH, CDR2 LQKENI. This CDR3 has 16 amino acids. V was clipped by 1 base and J by 8 bases; unmatched bases: 11. DNA of the CDR3: TGTGCCAGCTCACCACTCCCCGGACAGGCTAGCGACACCATATATTTT. This translates into CASSPLPGQASDTIYF.

The gene calls are TRBV5-4 and TRBJ2-7; 7 bases match TRBD2. V gave up 4 bases and J gave up 1 base; unmatched junction bases: 8. The germline gives CDR1 SGHNT, CDR2 YYREEE (reference sequence). CDR3 size: 15 residues. For the CDR3, the DNA is TGTGCCAGCAGCCACAAGGCTAGCGGTTCCTACGAGCAGTACTTC. It specifies CASSHKASGSYEQYF.

The V gene is TRBV5-4, the J gene TRBJ2-7; 10 bases fit TRBD1. V was clipped by 3 bases and J by 2 bases; unmatched bases: 2. This CDR3 comprises 14 residues. CDR1 SGHNT and CDR2 YYREEE come from the germline V gene (reference sequence). The CDR3 bases are TGTGCCAGCAGCTCGGACAGGGGGACCTACGAGCAGTACTTC. Protein product: CASSSDRGTYEQYF.

The chain combines TRBV9 with TRBJ2-7; a weak D match, TRBD2 (6 bases). This CDR3 is 14 amino acids long. Germline loops: CDR1 SGDLS, CDR2 YYNGEE. Trimming cost V 1 base and J 5 bases, with 13 bases left between them. The CDR3, as DNA: TGTGCCAGCAGCGTAAATGTGGGAGGAGACGAGCAGTACTTC. This encodes CASSVNVGGDEQYF.

V gene TRBV19 combines with J gene TRBJ1-6; TRBD1 is a possible D gene (5 bases). CDR1 is LNHDA and CDR2 is SQIVND in the germline V gene (reference sequence). This CDR3 region has 12 residues. The V end lost 4 bases, the J end lost 14 bases, and 12 bases lay between the germline ends. CDR3 nucleotide sequence: TGTGCCAGTAGTAGCCAAGGGGAAACCCTCCACTTT. This encodes CASSSQGETLHF.

The rearrangement links TRBV19 to TRBJ2-1, with no clear D. V lost 7 bases, J lost 0 bases, and 10 bases lay in between. The CDR3 length is 14 residues. Germline V lookup: CDR1 LNHDA, CDR2 SQIVND (reference sequence). The CDR3 DNA reads TGTGCCAGTAAAGGGCTGAACTCCTACAATGAGCAGTTCTTC. Translation: CASKGLNSYNEQFF.

The genes are TRBV18 and TRBJ1-5; 7 positions agree with TRBD1. V dropped 6 bases and J dropped 6; count of bases not matched to a gene: 11. This CDR3 spans 15 amino acids. In germline, CDR1 is KGHSH, CDR2 LQKENI. CDR3 DNA sequence: TGTGCCAGCTCCCCTGACAGGGTTCTAGTTCAGCCCCAGCATTTT. Protein: CASSPDRVLVQPQHF.

The rearrangement joins TRBV5-1 to TRBJ2-7; a weak D match, TRBD1 (5 bases). CDR1 and CDR2 from the germline V gene are SGHRS and YFSETQ. The ends were cut back, 1 base at V and 1 base at J, with 12 bases in the middle. The CDR3 spans 15 residues. The CDR3, as DNA: TGCGCCAGCAGCTTGTCCAGGGTAAGATCCTACGAGCAGTACTTC. It specifies CASSLSRVRSYEQYF.

This chain joins TRBV29-1 and TRBJ2-7; a weak D match, TRBD1 (6 bases). Looked up from germline, CDR1 is SQVTM and CDR2 is ANQGSEA. V was cut by 6 bases and J by 4 bases, with 16 bases left in between. CDR3 length: 13 residues. CDR3 residues: CSVNQGTGYEQYF. The CDR3 DNA sequence: TGCAGCGTCAATCAGGGGACGGGGTACGAGCAGTACTTC.

V usage is TRBV29-1 and J usage is TRBJ2-2; tentative D call: TRBD1 (8 bases). This CDR3 is built from 19 residues. CDR1 and CDR2 from the germline V gene are SQVTM and ANQGSEA. The ends were cut back, 7 bases at V and 7 bases at J, with 34 bases in the middle. CDR3 DNA: TGCAGCGCTCCCAGGGGGGGCCTACGCGTTGACAGGGGCGTCGGGGAGCTGTTTTTT. Protein product: CSAPRGGLRVDRGVGELFF.

V is TRBV14 and J is TRBJ2-7, with TRBD1 matching over 10 bases. This CDR3 comprises 15 residues. V lost 6 bases to trimming and J lost 7 bases; unmatched junction nucleotides: 12. CDR1 SGHDN and CDR2 FVKESK come from the germline V gene. The chain's CDR3 is CASSQFDRGLREQYF. CDR3 DNA sequence: TGTGCCAGCAGTCAATTCGACAGGGGGCTCCGGGAGCAGTACTTC.

This chain connects TRBV5-1 to TRBJ2-2; TRBD2 matches at 8 bases. Germline CDR1 SGHRS, CDR2 YFSETQ. Unmatched junction bases numbered 10, after V lost 0 bases and J lost 0 bases. The CDR3 contains 19 residues. Written as DNA, the CDR3 is TGCGCCAGCAGCTTGGCCGGGAGGGGTCCAGACGCGAACACCGGGGAGCTGTTTTTT. The encoded protein is CASSLAGRGPDANTGELFF.

J is TRBJ2-7 and V is TRBV6-6; 10 nucleotides agree with TRBD1. Germline-derived CDR1 and CDR2 are MNHNY and SVGAGI (reference sequence). Trimming cost V 6 bases and J 4 bases; bases outside gene matches: 6. The CDR3 covers 14 residues. In nucleotides, the CDR3 is TGTGCCAGCAGAATAGACAGGGGGCGGTACGAGCAGTACTTC. This translates into CASRIDRGRYEQYF.

The chain combines TRBV11-2 with TRBJ2-2, with D maybe TRBD1 (6 bases). The ends were cut back, 7 bases at V and 3 bases at J, with 27 bases in the middle. This CDR3 spans 19 amino acids. The germline gives CDR1 SGHAT, CDR2 FQNNGV. CDR3 sequence reads: CASIPSLAETGLYTGELFF. The CDR3 DNA reads TGTGCCAGCATCCCTTCCTTGGCGGAGACAGGCCTGTACACCGGGGAGCTGTTTTTT.

The chain links TRBV5-1 to TRBJ2-7; 12 positions agree with TRBD2. V lost 4 bases, J lost 3 bases, and 23 bases stayed unmatched. This CDR3 region has 21 residues. CDR1 is SGHRS, CDR2 YFSETQ, per germline. CDR3 residues: CASSPDWGARTTSGSSYEQYF. The CDR3 DNA reads TGCGCCAGCAGCCCCGACTGGGGGGCGCGTACGACTAGCGGGAGTAGCTACGAGCAGTACTTC.

A few counts support this clone. The chain employs TRBV19 and TRBJ1-2; perhaps TRBD1 as D (5 bases). Germline CDR1 reads LNHDA; CDR2 reads SQIVND (reference sequence). V dropped 5 bases and J dropped 3 bases, with 10 bases sitting between them. The CDR3 consists of 13 residues. CDR3 nucleotides: TGTGCCAGTAGTCCGGGACGGGACTATGGCTACACCTTC. This gives the protein CASSPGRDYGYTF.

In this sample, this clone turned up once. J is TRBJ1-1 and V is TRBV7-9; D possibly corresponds to TRBD1 (5 bases). The CDR3 loop spans 15 amino acids. Germline lookup yields CDR1 SEHNR and CDR2 FQNEAQ (reference sequence). Trimming took 5 bases from V and 6 from J, leaving 19 bases between them. DNA of the CDR3: TGTGCCAGCAGCCAACCTGAGTGGGGCAACGCTGAAGCTTTCTTT. Protein: CASSQPEWGNAEAFF.

The chain is built from TRBV2 and TRBJ1-2; no clear D gene. Germline lookup yields CDR1 SNHLY and CDR2 FYNNEI. V was shortened by 6 bases and J by 2 bases, with 13 bases between the two germline ends. The CDR3 has 14 residues. The CDR3 reads CASRILQRNYGYTF. In DNA, the CDR3 is TGTGCCAGCAGGATACTACAGAGGAACTATGGCTACACCTTC.

V and J are TRBV7-6 and TRBJ2-2; D ambiguous. The V gene lost 5 bases and the J gene lost 4 bases, with 17 bases spanning the gap. Germline loops: CDR1 SGHVS, CDR2 FNYEAQ. This CDR3 has 16 residues. This CDR3 is CASSHRRVEATGELFF. CDR3 DNA: TGTGCCAGCAGCCACCGTCGGGTCGAGGCCACCGGGGAGCTGTTTTTT. Filled out from reference TRBV7-6 and TRBJ2-2, the complete variable domain reads GAGVSQSPRYKVTKRGQDVALRCDPISGHVSLYWYRQALGQGPEFLTYFNYEAQQDKSGLPNDRFSAERPEGSISTLTIQRTEQRDSAMYRCASSHRRVEATGELFFGEGSRLTVL.

The V and J genes are TRBV1 and TRBJ2-3; TRBD2, as called in the table, went unchecked against the DNA. TRBV1 is shown as a pseudogene. This CDR3 spans 12 amino acids. CDR3 coding DNA: TGCACCAGCAGCCAAGGCCTTCCGGCGCAGTATTTT. Protein product: CTSSQGLPAQYF.

This sequence joins TRBV6-5 and TRBJ1-2; a possible D gene is TRBD1 (5 bases). Per germline, CDR1 MNHEY and CDR2 SVGAGI. Deletions cut 7 bases from V and 5 bases from J, with 20 bases between. This CDR3 comprises 15 residues. This chain's CDR3 is CASTETDRRGYGYTF. The CDR3 DNA reads as TGTGCCAGCACCGAAACGGACCGGAGGGGATATGGCTACACCTTC.

V and J are TRBV18 and TRBJ2-2, with TRBD2 matching over 7 bases. This CDR3 contains 16 residues. Germline trimming cut 3 bases from V and 0 bases from J; bases unmatched to any gene: 4. Germline CDR1 is KGHSH and CDR2 is LQKENI. Written as DNA, the CDR3 is TGTGCCAGCTCACCTCGGACTAGGGCGAACACCGGGGAGCTGTTTTTT. Amino acids: CASSPRTRANTGELFF.

V and J are TRBV9 and TRBJ2-5; D is possibly TRBD2 (6 bases). The germline V and J ends were trimmed by 3 bases and 5 bases, with 11 bases remaining between them. Germline-derived CDR1 and CDR2 are SGDLS and YYNGEE. The CDR3 has 13 residues. The CDR3 nucleotides are TGTGCCAGCAGCGGTAGCGGTCTCGAGACCCAGTACTTC. As protein: CASSGSGLETQYF.

In this sample, this clone turned up a few times. The V call is TRBV9, the J call TRBJ2-7; TRBD1 agrees at 7 bases. Germline-derived CDR1 and CDR2 are SGDLS and YYNGEE. This CDR3 has 14 residues. The V gene end was trimmed by 4 bases and the J gene end by 1 base; junction bases not matched to a gene: 5. In DNA form, the CDR3 reads TGTGCCAGCAGCAAGACAGGGCTATCCTACGAGCAGTACTTC. It encodes CASSKTGLSYEQYF.